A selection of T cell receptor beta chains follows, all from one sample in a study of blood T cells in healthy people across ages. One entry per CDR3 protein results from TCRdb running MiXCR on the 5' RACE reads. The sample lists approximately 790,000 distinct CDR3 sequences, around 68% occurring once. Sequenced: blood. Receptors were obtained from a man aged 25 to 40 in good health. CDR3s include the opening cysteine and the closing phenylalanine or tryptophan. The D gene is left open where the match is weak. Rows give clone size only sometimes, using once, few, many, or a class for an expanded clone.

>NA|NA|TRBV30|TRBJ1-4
CAWSVIPQGTNEKLFF
TGTGCCTGGAGTGTAATCCCGCAGGGGACTAATGAAAAACTGTTTTTT
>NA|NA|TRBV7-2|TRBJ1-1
CASSLDGSDEAFF
TGTGCCAGCAGCTTAGACGGGTCAGATGAAGCTTTCTTT
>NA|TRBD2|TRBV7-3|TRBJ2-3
CASSPCGGGGLADTQYF
TGTGCCAGCAGCCCGTGTGGAGGCGGGGGGCTAGCAGATACGCAGTATTTT
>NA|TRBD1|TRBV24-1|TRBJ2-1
CATSARTGFNEQFF
TGTGCCACCAGTGCAAGGACAGGGTTCAATGAGCAGTTCTTC
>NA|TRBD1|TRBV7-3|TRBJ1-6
CAGRPTGDNSPLHF
TGTGCCGGCAGACCTACAGGGGATAATTCACCCCTCCACTTT
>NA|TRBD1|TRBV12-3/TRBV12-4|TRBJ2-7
CASSLGTGVVYYEQYF
TGTGCCAGCAGTTTAGGAACAGGGGTTGTATATTACGAGCAGTACTTC
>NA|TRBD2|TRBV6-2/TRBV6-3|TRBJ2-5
CASSWSGGNQETQYF
TGTGCCAGCAGTTGGAGCGGGGGGAATCAAGAGACCCAGTACTTC
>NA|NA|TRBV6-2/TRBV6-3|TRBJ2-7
CAAGYRLYEQYF
TGTGCCGCCGGGTACAGGCTTTACGAGCAGTACTTC
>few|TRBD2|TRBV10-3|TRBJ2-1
CAIRAGGTANDEQFF
TGTGCCATCAGGGCGGGGGGGACTGCAAACGATGAGCAGTTCTTC
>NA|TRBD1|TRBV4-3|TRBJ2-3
CASSQEGGVSTQYF
TGCGCCAGCAGCCAAGAAGGGGGCGTCTCCACGCAGTATTTT
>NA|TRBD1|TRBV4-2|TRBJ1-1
CASSQPGQGTEAFF
TGTGCCAGCAGCCAACCGGGACAGGGGACTGAAGCTTTCTTT
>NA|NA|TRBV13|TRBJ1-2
CASPSRVSNYGYTF
TGTGCCAGCCCGTCCCGGGTTTCGAACTATGGCTACACCTTC
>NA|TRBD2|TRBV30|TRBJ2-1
CAWSTSGGWNEQFF
TGTGCCTGGAGTACTAGCGGGGGATGGAATGAGCAGTTCTTC
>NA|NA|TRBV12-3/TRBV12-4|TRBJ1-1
CASSLSTGTEAFF
TGTGCCAGCAGTTTATCGACAGGCACTGAAGCTTTCTTT
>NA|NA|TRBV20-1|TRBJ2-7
CSAPRGRTSEQYF
TGCAGTGCCCCCAGGGGAAGGACGAGTGAGCAGTACTTC
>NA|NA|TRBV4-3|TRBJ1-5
CASSQDNSPAGPQHF
TGCGCCAGCAGCCAAGACAACAGTCCCGCGGGGCCCCAGCATTTT
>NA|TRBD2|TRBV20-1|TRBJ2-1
CSARVPSGAQGGNEQFF
TGCAGTGCTAGAGTTCCTAGCGGGGCCCAAGGGGGAAATGAGCAGTTCTTC
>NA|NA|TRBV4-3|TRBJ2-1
CASSQELARGEGYEQFF
TGCGCCAGCAGCCAAGAGCTAGCGAGAGGTGAAGGATATGAGCAGTTCTTC
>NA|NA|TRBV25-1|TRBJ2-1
CASSEPPLANEQFF
TGTGCCAGCAGTGAACCCCCCCTAGCGAATGAGCAGTTCTTC
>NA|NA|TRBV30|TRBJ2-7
CAWSVRRVSYEQYF
TGTGCCTGGAGTGTACGGAGGGTATCCTACGAGCAGTACTTC
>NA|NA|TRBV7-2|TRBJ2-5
CAEWGGPYQETQYF
TGTGCTGAATGGGGGGGGCCGTACCAAGAGACCCAGTACTTC
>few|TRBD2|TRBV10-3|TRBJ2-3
CAISGSSGVTDTQYF
TGTGCCATCAGTGGATCTAGCGGGGTCACAGATACGCAGTATTTT
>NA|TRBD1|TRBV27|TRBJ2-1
CASWDSNNEQFF
TGTGCCAGTTGGGACAGCAACAATGAGCAGTTCTTC
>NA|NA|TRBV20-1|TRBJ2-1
CSAQGKYNEQFF
TGCAGTGCCCAGGGCAAGTACAATGAGCAGTTCTTC
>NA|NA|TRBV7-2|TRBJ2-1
CASSPGDMVYYNEQFF
TGTGCCAGCAGCCCCGGAGACATGGTCTATTACAATGAGCAGTTCTTC
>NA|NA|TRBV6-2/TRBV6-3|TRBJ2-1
CASSPGSPFYNEQFF
TGTGCCAGCAGCCCAGGGTCTCCCTTCTACAATGAGCAGTTCTTC
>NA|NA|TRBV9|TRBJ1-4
CAGSVGIKDHNEKLFF
TGTGCCGGCAGCGTAGGAATCAAGGACCATAATGAAAAGCTGTTTTTT
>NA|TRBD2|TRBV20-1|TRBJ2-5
CSAPGLARETQYF
TGCAGTGCTCCGGGACTAGCAAGAGAGACCCAGTACTTC
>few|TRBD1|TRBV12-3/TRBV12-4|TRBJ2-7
CASSGQGFEQYF
TGTGCCAGCAGTGGACAGGGGTTCGAGCAGTACTTC
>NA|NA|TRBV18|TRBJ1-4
CASSPTELGEKLFF
TGTGCCAGCTCACCAACAGAGCTAGGTGAAAAACTGTTTTTT
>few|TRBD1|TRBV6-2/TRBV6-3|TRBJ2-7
CASSYRTGGYEQYF
TGTGCCAGCAGTTACCGGACAGGGGGGTACGAGCAGTACTTC
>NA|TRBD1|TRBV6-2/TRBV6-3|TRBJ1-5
CASCLSQGGNQPRHF
TGTGCCAGCTGTCTGAGCCAGGGGGGGAATCAGCCCCGGCATTTT
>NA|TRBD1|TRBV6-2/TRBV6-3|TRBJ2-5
CASSTAGTGLTEQYF
TGTGCCAGCAGCACCGCCGGGACAGGGTTGACGGAGCAGTACTTC
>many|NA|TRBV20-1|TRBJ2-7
CSAEGAGTLVSEQYF
TGCAGTGCTGAAGGTGCCGGGACTCTCGTTTCCGAGCAGTACTTC
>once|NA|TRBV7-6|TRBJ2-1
CASSPVGADPYNEQFF
TGTGCCAGCAGCCCCGTGGGGGCCGATCCCTACAATGAGCAGTTCTTC
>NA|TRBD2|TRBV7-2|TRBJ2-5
CASSPQLAGAGETQYF
TGTGCCAGCAGCCCTCAACTAGCGGGGGCAGGGGAGACCCAGTACTTC
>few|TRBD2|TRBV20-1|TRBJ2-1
CSARSVAGEHYNEQFF
TGCAGTGCTAGATCCGTAGCGGGGGAGCACTACAATGAGCAGTTCTTC
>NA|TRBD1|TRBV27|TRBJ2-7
CASSSPGQGVTYEQYF
TGTGCCAGCAGTTCCCCGGGACAGGGGGTGACCTACGAGCAGTACTTC
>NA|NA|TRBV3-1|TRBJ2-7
CASRRGVSSYEQYF
TGTGCTTCAAGAAGGGGCGTAAGCTCCTACGAGCAGTACTTC
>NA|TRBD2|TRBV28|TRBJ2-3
CASSPGLRDTQYF
TGTGCCAGCAGTCCGGGACTAAGGGATACGCAGTATTTT
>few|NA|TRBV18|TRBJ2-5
CASSTLGEQYF
TGTGCCAGCTCTACGCTGGGGGAGCAGTACTTC
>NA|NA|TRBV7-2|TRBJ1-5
CASRLGGVGGNQPQHF
TGTGCCAGCAGGTTAGGGGGGGTCGGGGGCAATCAGCCCCAGCATTTT
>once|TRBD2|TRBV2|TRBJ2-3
CASSGSSGPFTDTQYF
TGTGCCAGCAGTGGGTCTAGCGGACCGTTCACAGATACGCAGTATTTT
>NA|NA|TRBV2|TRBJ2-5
CASTVWVGETQYF
TGTGCCAGCACCGTGTGGGTCGGGGAGACCCAGTACTTC
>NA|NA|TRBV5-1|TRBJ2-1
CASSLDGEQFF
TGCGCCAGCAGCTTGGATGGAGAGCAGTTCTTC
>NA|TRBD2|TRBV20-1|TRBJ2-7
CSARGLASYEQYF
TGCAGTGCTCGCGGACTAGCGTCTTACGAGCAGTACTTC
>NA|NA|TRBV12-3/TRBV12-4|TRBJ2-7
CASSQNQVGSYEQYF
TGTGCCAGCAGTCAAAACCAGGTGGGCTCCTACGAGCAGTACTTC
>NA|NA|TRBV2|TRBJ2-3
CASSGPSGLTQYF
TGTGCCAGCAGTGGCCCATCGGGTCTTACGCAGTATTTT
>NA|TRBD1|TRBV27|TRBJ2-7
CASSPGTGVGEQYF
TGTGCCAGCAGTCCAGGGACAGGGGTAGGCGAGCAGTACTTC
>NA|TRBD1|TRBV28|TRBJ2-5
CASRSSRDSGETQYF
TGTGCCAGCAGATCGTCCCGGGACAGTGGGGAGACCCAGTACTTC
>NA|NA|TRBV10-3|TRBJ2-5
CAISEDGWLPYF
TGTGCCATCAGTGAGGACGGATGGTTGCCGTACTTC
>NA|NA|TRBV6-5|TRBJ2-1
CASSYSMAGNPNEQFF
TGTGCCAGCAGTTACTCGATGGCGGGGAATCCCAATGAGCAGTTCTTC